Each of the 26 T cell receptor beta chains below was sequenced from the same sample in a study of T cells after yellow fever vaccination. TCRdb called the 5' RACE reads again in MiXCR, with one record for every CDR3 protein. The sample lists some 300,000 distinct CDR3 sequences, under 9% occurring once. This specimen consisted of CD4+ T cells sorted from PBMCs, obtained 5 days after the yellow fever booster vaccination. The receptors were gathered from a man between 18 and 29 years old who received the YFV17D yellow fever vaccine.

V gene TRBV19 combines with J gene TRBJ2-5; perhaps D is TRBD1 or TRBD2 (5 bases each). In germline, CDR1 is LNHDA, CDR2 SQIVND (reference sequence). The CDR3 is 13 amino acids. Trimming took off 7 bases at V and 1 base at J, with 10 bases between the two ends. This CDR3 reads CASTDGAQETQYF. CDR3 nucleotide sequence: TGTGCCAGTACAGACGGGGCCCAAGAGACCCAGTACTTC.

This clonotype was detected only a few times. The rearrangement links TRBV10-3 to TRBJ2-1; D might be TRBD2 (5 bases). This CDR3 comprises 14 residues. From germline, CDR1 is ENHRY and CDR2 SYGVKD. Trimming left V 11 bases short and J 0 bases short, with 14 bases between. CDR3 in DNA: TGTGCCGTAAGCGGCGCAAACTCCTACAATGAGCAGTTCTTC. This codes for CAVSGANSYNEQFF.

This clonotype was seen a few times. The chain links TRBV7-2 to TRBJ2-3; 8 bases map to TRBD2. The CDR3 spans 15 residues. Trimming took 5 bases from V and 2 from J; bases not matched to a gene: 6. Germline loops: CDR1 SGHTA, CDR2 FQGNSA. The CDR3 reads CASSPGLVPTDTQYF. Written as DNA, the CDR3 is TGTGCCAGCAGCCCGGGACTAGTTCCCACAGATACGCAGTATTTT.

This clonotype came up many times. The CDR3 loop reads CASSQVQRGGYTF. CDR3 coding DNA: TGTGCCAGCAGCCAAGTTCAGCGGGGTGGCTACACCTTC. The chain joins TRBV14 to TRBJ1-2; D uncertain. Germline loops: CDR1 SGHDN, CDR2 FVKESK. The CDR3 sequence is 13 residues long. V dropped 1 base and J dropped 7 bases, with 10 bases sitting between them.

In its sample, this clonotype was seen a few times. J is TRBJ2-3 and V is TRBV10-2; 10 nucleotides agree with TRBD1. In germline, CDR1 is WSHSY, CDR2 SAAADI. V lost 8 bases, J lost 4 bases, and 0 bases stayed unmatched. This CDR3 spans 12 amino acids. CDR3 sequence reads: CASGTGADTQYF. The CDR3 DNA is TGCGCCAGCGGGACAGGGGCAGATACGCAGTATTTT.

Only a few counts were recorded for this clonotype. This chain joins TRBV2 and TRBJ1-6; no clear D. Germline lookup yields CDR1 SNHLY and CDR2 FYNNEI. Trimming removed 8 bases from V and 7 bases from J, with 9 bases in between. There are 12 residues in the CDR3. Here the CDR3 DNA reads TGTGCCAGCTTGTCATGGAATTCACCCCTCCACTTT. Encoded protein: CASLSWNSPLHF.

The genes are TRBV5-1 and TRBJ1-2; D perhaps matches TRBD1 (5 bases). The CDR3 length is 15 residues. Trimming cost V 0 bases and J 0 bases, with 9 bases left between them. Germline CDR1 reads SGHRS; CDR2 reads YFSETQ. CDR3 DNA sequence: TGCGCCAGCAGCTTGGGACAGATGGCTAACTATGGCTACACCTTC. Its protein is CASSLGQMANYGYTF. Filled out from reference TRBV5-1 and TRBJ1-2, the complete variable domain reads KAGVTQTPRYLIKTRGQQVTLSCSPISGHRSVSWYQQTPGQGLQFLFEYFSETQRNKGNFPGRFSGRQFSNSRSEMNVSTLELGDSALYLCASSLGQMANYGYTFGSGTRLTVV.

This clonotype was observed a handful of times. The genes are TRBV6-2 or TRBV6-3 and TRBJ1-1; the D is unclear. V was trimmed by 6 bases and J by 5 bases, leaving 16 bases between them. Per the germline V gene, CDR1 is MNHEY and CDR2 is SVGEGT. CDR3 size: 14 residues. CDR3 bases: TGTGCCAGCAGGGGAACATCTAGAGGGACTGAAGCTTTCTTT. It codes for CASRGTSRGTEAFF.

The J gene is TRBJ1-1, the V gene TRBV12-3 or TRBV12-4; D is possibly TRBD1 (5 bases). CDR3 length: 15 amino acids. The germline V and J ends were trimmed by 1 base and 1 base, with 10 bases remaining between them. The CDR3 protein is CASSLGWGGNTEAFF. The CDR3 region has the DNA TGTGCCAGCAGTTTAGGGTGGGGGGGGAACACTGAAGCTTTCTTT.

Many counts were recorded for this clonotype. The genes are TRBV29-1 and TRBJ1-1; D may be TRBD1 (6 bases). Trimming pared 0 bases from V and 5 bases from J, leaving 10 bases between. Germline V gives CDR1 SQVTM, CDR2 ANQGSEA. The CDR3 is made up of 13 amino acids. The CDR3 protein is CSVEEGGGTEAFF. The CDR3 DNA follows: TGCAGCGTTGAAGAGGGAGGGGGGACTGAAGCTTTCTTT. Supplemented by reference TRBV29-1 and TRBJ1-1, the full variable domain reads SAVISQKPSRDICQRGTSLTIQCQVDSQVTMMFWYRQQPGQSLTLIATANQGSEATYESGFVIDKFPISRPNLTFSTLTVSNMSPEDSSIYLCSVEEGGGTEAFFGQGTRLTVV.

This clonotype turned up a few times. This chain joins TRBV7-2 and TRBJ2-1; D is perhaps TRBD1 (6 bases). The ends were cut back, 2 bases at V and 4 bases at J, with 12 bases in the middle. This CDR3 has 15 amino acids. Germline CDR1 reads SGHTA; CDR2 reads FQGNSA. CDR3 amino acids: CASSLWRQDYNEQFF. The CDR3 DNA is TGTGCCAGCAGCTTATGGAGACAGGATTACAATGAGCAGTTCTTC.

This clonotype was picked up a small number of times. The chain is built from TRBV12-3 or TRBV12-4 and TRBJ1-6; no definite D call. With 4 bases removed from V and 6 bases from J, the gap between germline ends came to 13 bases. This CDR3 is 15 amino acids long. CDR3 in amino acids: CASSSPAAANSPLHF. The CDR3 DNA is TGTGCCAGCAGTTCACCGGCGGCAGCTAATTCACCCCTCCACTTT.

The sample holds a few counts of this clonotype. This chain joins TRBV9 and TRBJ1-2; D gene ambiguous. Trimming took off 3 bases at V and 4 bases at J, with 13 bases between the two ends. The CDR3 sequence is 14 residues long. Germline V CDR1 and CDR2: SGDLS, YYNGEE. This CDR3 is CASSAAAGFYGYTF. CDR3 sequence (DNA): TGTGCCAGCAGCGCCGCCGCGGGGTTCTATGGCTACACCTTC.

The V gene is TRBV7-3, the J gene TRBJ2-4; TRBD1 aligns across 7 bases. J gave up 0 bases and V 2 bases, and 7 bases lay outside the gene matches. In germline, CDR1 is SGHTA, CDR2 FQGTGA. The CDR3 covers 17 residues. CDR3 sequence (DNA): TGTGCCAGCAGCTTAGGGCGCCCAGGGGGAGCCAAAAACATTCAGTACTTC. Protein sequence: CASSLGRPGGAKNIQYF. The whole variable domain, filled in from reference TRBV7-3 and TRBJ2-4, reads GAGVSQTPSNKVTEKGKYVELRCDPISGHTALYWYRQSLGQGPEFLIYFQGTGAADDSGLPNDRFFAVRPEGSVSTLKIQRTERGDSAVYLCASSLGRPGGAKNIQYFGAGTRLSVL.

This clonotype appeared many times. The CDR3, as DNA: TGCAGTGCCCCCGGGACAGGCTACACTGAAGCTTTCTTT. Its translation: CSAPGTGYTEAFF. This chain connects TRBV20-1 to TRBJ1-1; 8 nucleotides align to TRBD1. J lost 3 bases, V lost 6 bases, and 6 bases had no gene match. The germline CDR1 and CDR2 sequences are DFQATT and SNEGSKA (reference sequence). The CDR3 is 13 amino acids.

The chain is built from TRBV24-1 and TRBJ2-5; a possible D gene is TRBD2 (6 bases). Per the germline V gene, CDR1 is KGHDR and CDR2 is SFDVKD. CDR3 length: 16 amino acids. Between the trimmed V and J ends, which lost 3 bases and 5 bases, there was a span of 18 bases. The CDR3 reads CATSDPGQGGGETQYF. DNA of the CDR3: TGTGCCACCAGTGATCCGGGCCAGGGAGGAGGGGAGACCCAGTACTTC.

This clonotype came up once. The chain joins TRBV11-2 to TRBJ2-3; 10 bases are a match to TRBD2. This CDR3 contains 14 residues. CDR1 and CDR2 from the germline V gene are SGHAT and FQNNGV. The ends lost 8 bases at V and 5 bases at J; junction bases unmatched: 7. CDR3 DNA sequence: TGTGCCAGCGGGAGCGGGGGGGCCTTAGATACGCAGTATTTT. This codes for CASGSGGALDTQYF. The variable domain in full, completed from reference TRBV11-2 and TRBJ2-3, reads EAGVAQSPRYKIIEKRQSVAFWCNPISGHATLYWYQQILGQGPKLLIQFQNNGVVDDSQLPKDRFSAERLKGVDSTLKIQPAKLEDSAVYLCASGSGGALDTQYFGPGTRLTVL.

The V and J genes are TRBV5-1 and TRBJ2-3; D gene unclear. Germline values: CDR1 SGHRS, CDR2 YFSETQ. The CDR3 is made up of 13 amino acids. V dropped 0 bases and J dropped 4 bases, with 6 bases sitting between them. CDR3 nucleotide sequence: TGCGCCAGCAGCTTGGCAGTGGCAGATACGCAGTATTTT. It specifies CASSLAVADTQYF. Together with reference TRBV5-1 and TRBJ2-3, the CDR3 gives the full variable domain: KAGVTQTPRYLIKTRGQQVTLSCSPISGHRSVSWYQQTPGQGLQFLFEYFSETQRNKGNFPGRFSGRQFSNSRSEMNVSTLELGDSALYLCASSLAVADTQYFGPGTRLTVL.

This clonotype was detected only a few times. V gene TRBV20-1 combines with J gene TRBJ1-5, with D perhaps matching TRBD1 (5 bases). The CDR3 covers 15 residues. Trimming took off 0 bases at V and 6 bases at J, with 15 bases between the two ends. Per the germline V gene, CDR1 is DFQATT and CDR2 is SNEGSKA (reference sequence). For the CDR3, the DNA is TGCAGTGCTAGAGATTTCGGACAAGCGGGTCAGCCCCAGCATTTT. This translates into CSARDFGQAGQPQHF.

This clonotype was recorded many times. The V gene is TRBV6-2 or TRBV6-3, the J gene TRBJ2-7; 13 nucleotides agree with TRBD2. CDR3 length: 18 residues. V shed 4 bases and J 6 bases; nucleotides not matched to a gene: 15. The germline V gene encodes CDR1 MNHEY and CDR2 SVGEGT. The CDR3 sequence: CASSSWTSGGRRAGEQYF. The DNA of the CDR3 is TGTGCCAGCAGTTCCTGGACTAGCGGGGGCCGAAGAGCAGGCGAGCAGTACTTC.

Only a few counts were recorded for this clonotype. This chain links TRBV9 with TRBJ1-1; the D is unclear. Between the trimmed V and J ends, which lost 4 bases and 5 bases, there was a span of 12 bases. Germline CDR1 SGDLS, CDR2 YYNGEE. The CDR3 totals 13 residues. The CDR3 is CASSPIGWTEAFF. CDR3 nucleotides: TGTGCCAGCAGCCCCATAGGGTGGACTGAAGCTTTCTTT.

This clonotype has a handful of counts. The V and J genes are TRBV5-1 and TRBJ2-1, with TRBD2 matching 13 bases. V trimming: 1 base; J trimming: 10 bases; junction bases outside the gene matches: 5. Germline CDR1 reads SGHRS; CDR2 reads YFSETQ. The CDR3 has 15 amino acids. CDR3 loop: CASSLIGTSGDEQFF. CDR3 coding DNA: TGCGCCAGCAGCTTGATAGGGACTAGCGGGGACGAGCAGTTCTTC.

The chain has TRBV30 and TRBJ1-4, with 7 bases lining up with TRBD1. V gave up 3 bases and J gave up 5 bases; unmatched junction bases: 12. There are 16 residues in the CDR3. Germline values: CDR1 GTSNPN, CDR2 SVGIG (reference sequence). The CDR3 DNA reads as TGTGCCTGGAGCCCCGGGACAGCCTCCGGAAATGAAAAACTGTTTTTT. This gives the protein CAWSPGTASGNEKLFF. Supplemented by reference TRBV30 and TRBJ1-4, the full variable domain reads SQTIHQWPATLVQPVGSPLSLECTVEGTSNPNLYWYRQAAGRGLQLLFYSVGIGQISSEVPQNLSASRPQDRQFILSSKKLLLSDSGFYLCAWSPGTASGNEKLFFGSGTQLSVL.

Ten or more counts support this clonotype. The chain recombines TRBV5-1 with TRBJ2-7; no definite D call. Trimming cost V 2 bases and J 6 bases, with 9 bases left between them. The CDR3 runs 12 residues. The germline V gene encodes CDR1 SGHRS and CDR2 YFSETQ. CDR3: CASSFAGSEQYF. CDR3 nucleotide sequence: TGCGCCAGCAGCTTCGCCGGCTCCGAGCAGTACTTC.

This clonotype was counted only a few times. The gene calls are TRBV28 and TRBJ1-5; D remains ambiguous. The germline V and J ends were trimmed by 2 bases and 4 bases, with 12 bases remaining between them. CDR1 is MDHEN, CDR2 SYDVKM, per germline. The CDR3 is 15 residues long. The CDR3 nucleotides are TGTGCCAGCAGTTTACCCCCCAGAGGGAATCAGCCCCAGCATTTT. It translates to CASSLPPRGNQPQHF. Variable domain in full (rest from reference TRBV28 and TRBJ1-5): DVKVTQSSRYLVKRTGEKVFLECVQDMDHENMFWYRQDPGLGLRLIYFSYDVKMKEKGDIPEGYSVSREKKERFSLILESASTNQTSMYLCASSLPPRGNQPQHFGDGTRLSIL.

CDR3 sequence reads: CASSPGGGSADTQYF. DNA of the CDR3: TGTGCCAGCAGCCCAGGAGGAGGGTCCGCAGATACGCAGTATTTT. The rearrangement uses TRBV25-1 and TRBJ2-3, with D possibly matching TRBD2 (6 bases). CDR1 MGHDK and CDR2 SYGVNS come from the germline V gene. The CDR3 totals 15 residues. The ends were cut back, 6 bases at V and 4 bases at J, with 17 bases in the middle.